These 9 T cell receptor beta chains originate from one sample sequenced in a study of neurological immune-mediated disorders. TCRdb independently ran MiXCR on the 5' RACE reads; one entry per CDR3 protein. The sample lists about 66,000 distinct CDR3 sequences; 3.5% to 5% were seen once. The sequenced sample consisted of PBMCs. These receptor sequences come from a man aged 30 to 39 with multiple sclerosis.

This clonotype was seen more than once but under ten times. Here the CDR3 DNA reads TGTGCCAGCAGCCAAGCGGGGATGAACACTGAAGCTTTCTTT. This sequence encodes CASSQAGMNTEAFF. The rearrangement joins TRBV3-1 to TRBJ1-1; D unresolved. CDR3 length equals 14 residues. V lost 1 base and J 0 bases, leaving 6 bases between the germline ends. Germline V gives CDR1 LGHDT, CDR2 YNNKEL (reference sequence).

Details on this clonotype: A much larger clone sits a single nucleotide away, making a read error possible. The rearrangement uses TRBV11-2 and TRBJ1-1; no reliable D call. The CDR3 spans 12 residues. Germline values: CDR1 SGHAT, CDR2 FQNNGV. The CDR3 DNA reads TGTGTCAGCAGCACCATGAACACTGAAGCTTTCTTT. It is translated as CVSSTMNTEAFF.

This clonotype has more than one count but fewer than ten. The junction does not match germline at one end; this may be a read error. This rearrangement joins TRBV12-5 to TRBJ1-5, with TRBD1 as a possible D gene (5 bases). The CDR3 is made up of 15 amino acids. CDR1 and CDR2 from the germline V gene are LGHNT and FRNRAP. Here the CDR3 reads CASGLEGLGNQPQNF. The CDR3 bases are TGTGCTAGTGGTTTGGAGGGGTTGGGCAATCAGCCCCAGAATTTT. Full variable domain (missing parts from reference TRBV12-5 and TRBJ1-5): DARVTQTPRHKVTEMGQEVTMRCQPILGHNTVFWYRQTMMQGLELLAYFRNRAPLDDSGMPKDRFSAEMPDATLATLKIQPSEPRDSAVYFCASGLEGLGNQPQNFGDGTRLSIL.

This clonotype showed up many times. The chain carries TRBV7-9 and TRBJ1-5; a weak D match, TRBD1 (5 bases). From germline, CDR1 is SEHNR and CDR2 FQNEAQ (reference sequence). The ends were cut back, 1 base at V and 1 base at J, with 11 bases in the middle. The CDR3 length is 16 residues. Here the CDR3 DNA reads TGTGCCAGCAGCTTAGGAACAGGTTGGAGCAATCAGCCCCAGCATTTT. Translation: CASSLGTGWSNQPQHF. Variable domain in full (rest from reference TRBV7-9 and TRBJ1-5): DTGVSQNPRHKITKRGQNVTFRCDPISEHNRLYWYRQTLGQGPEFLTYFQNEAQLEKSRLLSDRFSAERPKGSFSTLEIQRTEQGDSAMYLCASSLGTGWSNQPQHFGDGTRLSIL.

This clonotype came up many times. The rearrangement joins TRBV5-1 to TRBJ1-1, with D unresolved. The CDR3 consists of 13 residues. Trimming stripped 0 bases from V and 1 base from J, with 4 bases between. CDR1 is SGHRS, CDR2 YFSETQ, per germline. The CDR3 DNA follows: TGCGCCAGCAGCTTGGAAGAGAACACTGAAGCTTTCTTT. Translation: CASSLEENTEAFF.

This clonotype showed up many times. This chain connects TRBV12-3 or TRBV12-4 to TRBJ2-1; D is undetermined. V was pared by 5 bases and J by 5 bases, with 10 bases between. This CDR3 has 13 amino acids. CDR3 nucleotide sequence: TGTGCCAGCAGTGAGCCCAATCACAATGAGCAGTTCTTC. Amino acid sequence: CASSEPNHNEQFF.

Ten or more counts support this clonotype. The chain employs TRBV6-6 and TRBJ1-1; D uncertain. V was shortened by 4 bases and J by 0 bases, with 12 bases between the two germline ends. Germline V CDR1 and CDR2: MNHNY, SVGAGI (reference sequence). The CDR3 extends over 15 amino acids. The CDR3 bases are TGTGCCAGCAGTTCCCTACTTACAGTGAACACTGAAGCTTTCTTT. This codes for CASSSLLTVNTEAFF.

This clonotype was counted at least ten times. This chain uses TRBV5-1 with TRBJ1-1, with D possibly matching TRBD1 (5 bases). CDR3 length: 14 residues. The germline V gene encodes CDR1 SGHRS and CDR2 YFSETQ. V was pared by 4 bases and J by 3 bases, with 13 bases between. CDR3 residues: CASSGGTAYTEAFF. CDR3 coding DNA: TGCGCCAGCAGCGGCGGGACGGCCTACACTGAAGCTTTCTTT.

This clonotype came up many times. The chain couples TRBV4-1 to TRBJ2-7; 9 bases agree with TRBD1. Losses at the gene ends were 0 bases for V and 3 bases for J; bases not matched to a gene: 9. The CDR3 loop spans 17 amino acids. Germline V lookup: CDR1 MGHRA, CDR2 YSYEKL. The CDR3, as DNA: TGCGCCAGCAGCCAAGATCCCGGACAGGGGTCTTTCTACGAGCAGTACGTC. Its translation: CASSQDPGQGSFYEQYV.